In its sample, the clone carrying this T cell receptor beta chain was seen a few times. The V gene's germline CDR1 is DFQATT and CDR2 SNEGSKA (reference sequence). This CDR3 contains 13 residues. Unmatched junction bases numbered 10, after V lost 8 bases and J lost 3 bases. The sample originates from a study of blood T cells in healthy people across ages. Study in general: Roughly one uniquely barcoded beta molecule per two T cells was captured.

The authors ran a second PCR of about 7 to 11 cycles using a sample-barcoded 5' primer and a J-beta primer mix. The template-switch adaptor was a 5' adaptor with 12 random nucleotides. It tagged each cDNA molecule. TCRdb itself ran the 5' RACE reads through MiXCR, one entry per CDR3 protein. The sample has about 1.8 million distinct CDR3 sequences, roughly 50% seen once; the top ten hold approximately 2%. Each donor supplied around 9.9 milliliters of peripheral blood. Every sample gave at least 5 micrograms of total RNA when it was extracted. The TCR originated in a woman aged 40 to 55 in good health. The rearrangement joins TRBV20-1 to TRBJ2-7, with 7 nucleotides matching TRBD1. The sample taken for sequencing was blood. In DNA, the CDR3 is TGCAGTACAAGGACAGGACAGATCTACGAGCAGTACTTC. Residues: CSTRTGQIYEQYF.